By sample fraction, the clone carrying this TCR beta chain is medium-sized. Antigen: not known. V was cut by 2 bases and J by 4 bases, with 12 bases left in between. The CDR3 sequence is 15 residues long. CDR1 and CDR2 from the germline V gene are SGHTA and FQGNSA. Using its own MiXCR run on the 5' RACE reads, TCRdb lists one record per CDR3 protein. This table has fewer than 4,000 distinct CDR3 sequences, approximately 4.9% appearing once. The record originates from a study of spatial heterogeneity in lung cancer. Whole-study results and caveats: Within tumors, counts of expanded alpha and beta TCRs tracked tumor mutation counts.

Time point meaning: sample taken at primary tumor resection. Whole RNA obtained from tumor, nontumor lung or frozen PBMC underwent sequencing without sorting. The chain carries TRBV7-2 and TRBJ2-1; D possibly corresponds to TRBD2 (7 bases). This sequence was found in a female donor with early-stage non-small cell lung cancer. Sequencing used lung tumor tissue, obtained at surgery. The DNA of the CDR3 is TGTGCCAGCAGCTTACCCGGGGGGCGGTACAATGAGCAGTTCTTC. Its translation: CASSLPGGRYNEQFF. The full variable domain, in which reference TRBV7-2 and TRBJ2-1 provide the parts outside the CDR3, is GAGVSQSPSNKVTEKGKDVELRCDPISGHTALYWYRQSLGQGLEFLIYFQGNSAPDKSGLPSDRFSAERTGGSVSTLTIQRTQQEDSAVYLCASSLPGGRYNEQFFGPGTRLTVL.